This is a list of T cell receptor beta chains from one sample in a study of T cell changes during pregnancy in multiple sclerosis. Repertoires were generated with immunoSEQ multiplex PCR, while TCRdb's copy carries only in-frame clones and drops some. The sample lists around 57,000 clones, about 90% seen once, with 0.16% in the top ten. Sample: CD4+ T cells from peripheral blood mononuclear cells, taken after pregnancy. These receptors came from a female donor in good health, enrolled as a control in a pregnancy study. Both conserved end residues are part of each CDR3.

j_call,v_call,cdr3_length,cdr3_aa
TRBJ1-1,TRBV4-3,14,CARHPWGGDTEAFF
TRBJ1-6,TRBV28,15,CASSFGGTGNSPLHF
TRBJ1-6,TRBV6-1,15,CASSAPGQETSPLHF
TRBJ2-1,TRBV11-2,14,CASSLAGAPNEQFF
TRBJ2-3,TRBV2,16,CASSGASGGPTDTQYF
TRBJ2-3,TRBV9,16,CASSVGASGAVDTQYF
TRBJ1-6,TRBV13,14,CASSAGQYNSPLHF
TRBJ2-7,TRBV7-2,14,CASSQQGIGDEQYF
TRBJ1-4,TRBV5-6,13,CASSLPGGEKLFF
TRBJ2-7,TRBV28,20,CASSSHPGTGVLFGPYEQYF
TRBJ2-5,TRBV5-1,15,CASSSGQGLRETQYF
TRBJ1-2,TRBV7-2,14,CASSSRGEGYGYTF
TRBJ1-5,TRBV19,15,CASSIVDSYNQPQHF
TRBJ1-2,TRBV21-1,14,CASSKGRGASGYTF
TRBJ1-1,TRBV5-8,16,CASSPGTGVLNTEAFF
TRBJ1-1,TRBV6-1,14,CASSEVPGSTEAFF
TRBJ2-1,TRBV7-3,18,CASSLRTGGRSSYNEQFF
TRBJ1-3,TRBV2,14,CASLRPGSGNTIYF
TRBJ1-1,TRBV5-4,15,CASSKGQGVRTEAFF
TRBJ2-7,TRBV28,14,CASSLRGGEYEQYF
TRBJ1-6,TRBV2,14,CASSEQGRNSPLHF
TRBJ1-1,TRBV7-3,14,CASSSARGNTEAFF
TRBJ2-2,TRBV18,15,CASSPPRGSTGELFF
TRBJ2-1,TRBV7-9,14,CASSLDSSYNEQFF
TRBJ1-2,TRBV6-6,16,CASRRQGARDTYGYTF
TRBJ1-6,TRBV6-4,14,CASSVAGFSSPLHF